The 22 T cell receptor beta chains below come from one sample, sequenced in a study of cytomegalovirus exposure and HLA in healthy donors. The PCR used 60 Vbeta and 13 Jbeta primers. Generated by immunoSEQ multiplex PCR, the TCRdb table keeps only in-frame clones and is missing some. The sample consists of roughly 82,000 clones, roughly four fifths of them appearing once. The sample was PBMCs. The receptors stem from a woman in her 50s in good health and CMV-seropositive.

The sample holds one count of this clone. The chain has TRBV11-2 and TRBJ1-4; D is perhaps TRBD1 (6 bases). Trimming left V 6 bases short and J 3 bases short, with 14 bases between. Germline CDR1 and CDR2: SGHAT and FQNNGV. This CDR3 is built from 15 residues. This chain's CDR3 is CASSLHRAANEKLFF. The CDR3 nucleotides are TGTGCCAGCAGTTTACACAGGGCCGCTAATGAAAAACTGTTTTTT.

V is TRBV27 and J is TRBJ2-3; 9 bases agree with TRBD1. The CDR3 is 12 residues long. The germline gives CDR1 MNHEY, CDR2 SMNVEV (reference sequence). With V trimmed by 5 bases and J by 7 bases, 1 base remained unmatched. Here the CDR3 DNA reads TGTGCCAGCAGTGGACAGGGGTATACGCAGTATTTT. This gives the protein CASSGQGYTQYF.

The chain has TRBV19 and TRBJ2-7; D is possibly TRBD1 (5 bases). CDR3 size: 15 residues. Germline values: CDR1 LNHDA, CDR2 SQIVND (reference sequence). Trimming took off 5 bases at V and 2 bases at J, with 16 bases between the two ends. The CDR3 reads CASSDQGRATYEQYF. In DNA, the CDR3 is TGTGCCAGTAGTGACCAGGGCAGGGCGACCTACGAGCAGTACTTC.

This clone showed up just a few times. The rearrangement uses TRBV4-1 and TRBJ1-1; D is perhaps TRBD1 (5 bases). The CDR3 length is 16 residues. Trimming shortened V by 5 bases and J by 5 bases, and 21 bases separated the two germline ends. Germline CDR1 MGHRA, CDR2 YSYEKL. The CDR3, as DNA: TGCGCCAGCAGCAGTCTCAGATCGGGGGGATGGACTGAAGCTTTCTTT. This sequence encodes CASSSLRSGGWTEAFF.

The rearrangement joins TRBV5-6 to TRBJ2-1; 13 bases agree with TRBD2. The CDR3 is 17 residues long. Trimming took 2 bases from V and 7 from J; bases not matched to a gene: 9. CDR1 is SGHDT, CDR2 YYEEEE, per germline. This CDR3 reads CASSLYPGTSGNNEQFF. For the CDR3, the DNA is TGTGCCAGCAGCTTATACCCCGGGACTAGCGGGAATAATGAGCAGTTCTTC.

The V call is TRBV28, the J call TRBJ1-5, with a tentative D call TRBD1 (6 bases). With 8 bases removed from V and 4 bases from J, the gap between germline ends came to 9 bases. Germline lookup yields CDR1 MDHEN and CDR2 SYDVKM. This CDR3 is built from 12 residues. Here the CDR3 DNA reads TGTGCCAGCGAGGGGGTAAATCAGCCCCAGCATTTT. This translates into CASEGVNQPQHF.

The chain joins TRBV7-9 to TRBJ2-5, with a possible D match to TRBD2 (6 bases). The V and J ends lost 0 bases and 3 bases respectively, with 8 bases between them. The CDR3 consists of 14 residues. Germline CDR1 and CDR2: SEHNR and FQNEAQ (reference sequence). As DNA, the CDR3 is TGTGCCAGCAGCTTAGCGTCGGGGGAAGAGACCCAGTACTTC. It yields the protein CASSLASGEETQYF.

The chain couples TRBV2 to TRBJ2-7; 8 positions agree with TRBD1. The CDR3 has 14 amino acids. In germline, CDR1 is SNHLY, CDR2 FYNNEI. Trimming at V came to 6 bases and at J to 0 bases, leaving 4 bases not matched to a gene. CDR3 region: CASRDRDSSYEQYF. The CDR3, as DNA: TGTGCCAGCAGGGACAGGGACTCCTCCTACGAGCAGTACTTC.

This chain connects TRBV5-1 to TRBJ1-5, with a possible D match to TRBD1 (5 bases). Germline V gene sequence: CDR1 SGHRS, CDR2 YFSETQ. Trimming left V 0 bases short and J 4 bases short, with 8 bases between. The CDR3 sequence is 14 residues long. CDR3 in DNA: TGCGCCAGCAGCTTGGAGGGGACTAATCAGCCCCAGCATTTT. As protein: CASSLEGTNQPQHF.

The rearrangement links TRBV4-1 to TRBJ2-7; TRBD1 might be the D (5 bases). This CDR3 has 14 amino acids. Germline V gene lookup returns CDR1 MGHRA and CDR2 YSYEKL. Trimming took off 3 bases at V and 2 bases at J, with 11 bases between the two ends. In DNA, the CDR3 is TGCGCCAGCAGCCACGCAGGGATCCCCTACGAGCAGTACTTC. Amino acids: CASSHAGIPYEQYF.

The chain combines TRBV5-1 with TRBJ2-7; the match to TRBD2 covers 16 bases. The CDR3 extends over 16 amino acids. The junction had 5 bases not matched to a gene; V was cut back by 4 bases and J by 4 bases. Germline CDR1 reads SGHRS; CDR2 reads YFSETQ. The CDR3 sequence is CASSRSGLAGGYEQYF. The CDR3 region has the DNA TGCGCCAGCAGCCGTTCGGGACTAGCGGGAGGGTACGAGCAGTACTTC.

The chain is built from TRBV27 and TRBJ2-2; TRBD2 matches at 8 bases. Germline V CDR1 and CDR2: MNHEY, SMNVEV (reference sequence). The CDR3 length is 14 residues. Trimming at V came to 7 bases and at J to 7 bases, leaving 8 bases not matched to a gene. CDR3 in amino acids: CASKRTSRDGELFF. CDR3 DNA: TGTGCCAGCAAGAGGACTAGCCGAGACGGGGAGCTGTTTTTT.

A single count supports this clone. The chain is built from TRBV11-3 and TRBJ1-1, with D possibly being TRBD1 (5 bases). Germline values: CDR1 SGHNT, CDR2 YENEEA. The CDR3 covers 15 residues. Trimming shortened V by 4 bases and J by 0 bases, and 12 bases separated the two germline ends. This CDR3 reads CASSSLGVLNTEAFF. CDR3 bases: TGTGCCAGCAGCTCCCTAGGGGTGCTGAACACTGAAGCTTTCTTT.

The chain uses TRBV30 and TRBJ2-5; TRBD2 is a possible D gene (5 bases). V gave up 0 bases and J gave up 5 bases, with 7 bases separating them. The germline CDR1 and CDR2 sequences are GTSNPN and SVGIG (reference sequence). This CDR3 is built from 12 residues. CDR3 in amino acids: CAWSVRGETQYF. In nucleotides, the CDR3 is TGTGCCTGGAGTGTACGCGGGGAGACCCAGTACTTC.

J is TRBJ2-1 and V is TRBV15; 7 nucleotides match TRBD2. The CDR3 has 16 amino acids. The junction had 9 bases not matched to a gene; V was cut back by 7 bases and J by 0 bases. Germline V gives CDR1 LNHNV, CDR2 YYDKDF (reference sequence). The CDR3 coding sequence is TGTGCCACCACAGATTACGGGAGGAGCTCCTACAATGAGCAGTTCTTC. Protein product: CATTDYGRSSYNEQFF.

The chain combines TRBV6-1 with TRBJ2-5; D perhaps matches TRBD1 (5 bases). Deletions cut 5 bases from V and 5 bases from J, with 9 bases between. This CDR3 is 12 amino acids long. Looked up from germline, CDR1 is MNHNS and CDR2 is SASEGT. The CDR3 DNA reads as TGTGCCAGCAGTAGACAGTGGGAGACCCAGTACTTC. This gives the protein CASSRQWETQYF.

The chain uses TRBV7-2 and TRBJ2-1, with D maybe TRBD1 (5 bases). The V gene lost 5 bases and the J gene lost 15 bases, with 17 bases spanning the gap. Germline V gives CDR1 SGHTA, CDR2 FQGNSA. The CDR3 runs to 12 residues. CDR3 bases: TGTGCCAGCAGCGGGGCAGGTAGGGGATTGTTCTTC. Its protein product is CASSGAGRGLFF.

The chain combines TRBV27 with TRBJ2-6; no firm D call. Trimming removed 4 bases from V and 2 bases from J, with 3 bases in between. Germline CDR1 reads MNHEY; CDR2 reads SMNVEV (reference sequence). CDR3 length equals 13 residues. CDR3 nucleotides: TGTGCCAGCAGTTCAACTGGGGCCAACGTCCTGACTTTC. This translates into CASSSTGANVLTF.

The chain carries TRBV6-1 and TRBJ1-2; no reliable D call. This CDR3 comprises 11 residues. V gave up 7 bases and J gave up 8 bases, with 11 bases separating them. Looked up from germline, CDR1 is MNHNS and CDR2 is SASEGT. CDR3 bases: TGTGCCAGCACCGAGGGCCGGGGCTACACCTTC. Residues: CASTEGRGYTF.

The chain uses TRBV27 and TRBJ2-7; D unclear. The CDR3 runs to 14 residues. V gave up 0 bases and J gave up 1 base, with 7 bases separating them. Germline V CDR1 and CDR2: MNHEY, SMNVEV (reference sequence). CDR3 residues: CASSLSRQSYEQYF. In DNA, the CDR3 is TGTGCCAGCAGTTTATCGAGGCAGTCCTACGAGCAGTACTTC.

V usage is TRBV6-6 and J usage is TRBJ1-2, with 7 bases aligning to TRBD1. V gave up 5 bases and J gave up 8 bases; unmatched junction bases: 11. The length of the CDR3 is 14 residues. Germline-derived CDR1 and CDR2 are MNHNY and SVGAGI (reference sequence). The CDR3 DNA follows: TGTGCCAGCAGTCGCCCCGACAGGGAGGACGGCTACACCTTC. Translation gives CASSRPDREDGYTF.

The chain recombines TRBV1 with TRBJ1-5. TRBV1 is a pseudogene locus. This CDR3 is 15 amino acids long. CDR3 DNA sequence: TGCACCAGCAGCCGAGGGTTTAGGAGCAATCAGCCCCAGCATTTT. This translates into CTSSRGFRSNQPQHF.